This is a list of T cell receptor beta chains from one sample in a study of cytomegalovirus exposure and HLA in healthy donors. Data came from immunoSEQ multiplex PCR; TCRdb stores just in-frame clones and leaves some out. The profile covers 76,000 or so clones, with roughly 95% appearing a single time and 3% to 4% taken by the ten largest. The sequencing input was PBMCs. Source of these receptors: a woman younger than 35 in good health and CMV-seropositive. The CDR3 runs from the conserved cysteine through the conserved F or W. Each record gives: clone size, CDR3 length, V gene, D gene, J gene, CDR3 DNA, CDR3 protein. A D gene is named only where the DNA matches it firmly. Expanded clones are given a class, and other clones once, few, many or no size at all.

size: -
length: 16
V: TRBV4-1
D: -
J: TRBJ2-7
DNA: TGCGCCAGCAGCCATCTCACCGGGACTGCAACCTACGAGCAGTACTTC
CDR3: CASSHLTGTATYEQYF

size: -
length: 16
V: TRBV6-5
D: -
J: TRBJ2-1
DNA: TGTGCCAGCAGTTACGAGGCAGGGGGGTTATACAATGAGCAGTTCTTC
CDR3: CASSYEAGGLYNEQFF

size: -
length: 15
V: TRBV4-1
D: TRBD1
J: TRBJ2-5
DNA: TGCGCCAGCAGCCAAGATGTGACAGGGCTGGAGACCCAGTACTTC
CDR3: CASSQDVTGLETQYF

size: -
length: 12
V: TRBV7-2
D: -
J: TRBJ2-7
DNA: TGTGCCAGCAGCTCCACCGGCTACGAGCAGTACTTC
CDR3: CASSSTGYEQYF

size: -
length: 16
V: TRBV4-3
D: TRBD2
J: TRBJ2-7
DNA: TGCGCCAGCAGCCAAGATCTGCCTAGCGGGCACTACGAGCAGTACTTC
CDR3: CASSQDLPSGHYEQYF

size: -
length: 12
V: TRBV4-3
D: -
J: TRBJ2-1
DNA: TGCGCCAGCAGCCAAGATCAAACTGATCAGTTCTTC
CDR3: CASSQDQTDQFF

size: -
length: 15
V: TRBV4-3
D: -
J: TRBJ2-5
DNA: TGCGCCAGCAGCCAAGACTCGCGCCGGGAAGAGACCCAGTACTTC
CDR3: CASSQDSRREETQYF

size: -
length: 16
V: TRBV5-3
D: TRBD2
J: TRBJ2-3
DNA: TGTGCCAGAAGCTTGGGGCTAGCGGGGGACACAGATACGCAGTATTTT
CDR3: CARSLGLAGDTDTQYF

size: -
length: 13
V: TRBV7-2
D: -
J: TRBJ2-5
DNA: TGTGCCAGCAGCTTAGCTTTCGGGAGAGCCCAGTACTTC
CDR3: CASSLAFGRAQYF

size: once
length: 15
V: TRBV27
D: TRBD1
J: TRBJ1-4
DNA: TGTGCCAGCAGTTCAAACAGGGGAACTAATGAAAAACTGTTTTTT
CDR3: CASSSNRGTNEKLFF

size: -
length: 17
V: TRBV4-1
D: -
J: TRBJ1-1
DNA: TGCGCCAGCAGCCAAGACCCCCGCAGGGGCTCTAGGGTTGAAGCTTTCTTT
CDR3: CASSQDPRRGSRVEAFF

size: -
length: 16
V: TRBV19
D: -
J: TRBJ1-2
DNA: TGTGCCAGTAGTATCTTCCAGCCAGAGGGAAACTATGGCTACACCTTC
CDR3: CASSIFQPEGNYGYTF

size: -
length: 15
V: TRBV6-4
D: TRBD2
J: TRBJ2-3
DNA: TGTGCCAGCAGCCTCCTAGCGGGGGGCACAGATACGCAGTATTTT
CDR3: CASSLLAGGTDTQYF

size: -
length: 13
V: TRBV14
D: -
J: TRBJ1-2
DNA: TGTGCCAGCAGTCTGGGCCCGGTGAATGGCTACACCTTC
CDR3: CASSLGPVNGYTF

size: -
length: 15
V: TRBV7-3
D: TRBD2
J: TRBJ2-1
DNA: TGTGCCAGCAGCCGCGGACTAGCGGAATACAATGAGCAGTTCTTC
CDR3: CASSRGLAEYNEQFF

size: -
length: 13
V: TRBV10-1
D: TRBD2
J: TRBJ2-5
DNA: TGCGCCACCGGACTAGCGGAGGGGGAGACCCAGTACTTC
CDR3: CATGLAEGETQYF

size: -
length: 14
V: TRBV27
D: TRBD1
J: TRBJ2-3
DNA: TGTGCCAGCAGTGTTGACAGGGGAACAGATACGCAGTATTTT
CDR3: CASSVDRGTDTQYF

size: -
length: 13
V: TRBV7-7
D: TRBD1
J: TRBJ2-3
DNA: TGTGCCAGCAGCCCGGACAGGGGCGGTACGCAGTATTTT
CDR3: CASSPDRGGTQYF

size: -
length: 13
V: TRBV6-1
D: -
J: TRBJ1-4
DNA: TGTGCCAGCAGTGACCAGGGCGTTGAAAAACTGTTTTTT
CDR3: CASSDQGVEKLFF

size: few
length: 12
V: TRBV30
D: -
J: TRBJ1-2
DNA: TGTGCCTGGACCCCTGGGGGAGGAGGCTACACCTTC
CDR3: CAWTPGGGGYTF

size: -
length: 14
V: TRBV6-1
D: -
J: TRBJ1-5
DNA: TGTGCCAGCAGTGAAGGGGAGGGTGGGCAGCCCCAGCATTTT
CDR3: CASSEGEGGQPQHF

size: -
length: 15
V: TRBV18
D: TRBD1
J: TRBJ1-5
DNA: TGTGCCAGCTCACCTCCCGGACAGGGTTACCAGCCCCAGCATTTT
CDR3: CASSPPGQGYQPQHF

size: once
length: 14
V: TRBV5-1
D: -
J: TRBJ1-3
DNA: TGCGCCAGCAGCTCTCCAGGGTTCGGAAACACCATATATTTT
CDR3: CASSSPGFGNTIYF

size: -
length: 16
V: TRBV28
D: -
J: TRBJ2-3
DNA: TGTGCCAGCAGCTCGAGGAGAAGGTCCATCACAGATACGCAGTATTTT
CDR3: CASSSRRRSITDTQYF

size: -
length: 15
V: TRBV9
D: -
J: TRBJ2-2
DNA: TGTGCCAGCAACCAGGGGATTTCTCCCACCGGGGAGCTGTTTTTT
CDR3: CASNQGISPTGELFF

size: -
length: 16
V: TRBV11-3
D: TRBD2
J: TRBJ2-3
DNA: TGTGCCAGCAGCTTAGATCCCCAGGGAGGGCAAGATACGCAGTATTTT
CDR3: CASSLDPQGGQDTQYF

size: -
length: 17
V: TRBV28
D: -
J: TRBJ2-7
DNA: TGTGCCACCAGTCGGGGGATTTGGGGGTCCCTCTCCTACGAGCAGTACTTC
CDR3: CATSRGIWGSLSYEQYF

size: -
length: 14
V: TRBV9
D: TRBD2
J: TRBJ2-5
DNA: TGTGCCAGCAGCCACACTAGCGGGAAAGAGACCCAGTACTTC
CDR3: CASSHTSGKETQYF

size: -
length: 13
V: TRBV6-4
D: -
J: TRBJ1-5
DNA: TGTGCCACCTCACCGGGAGATAATCAGCCCCAGCATTTT
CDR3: CATSPGDNQPQHF

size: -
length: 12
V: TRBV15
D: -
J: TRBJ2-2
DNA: TGTGCCACCAGCAGACTCACCGGGGAGCTGTTTTTT
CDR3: CATSRLTGELFF

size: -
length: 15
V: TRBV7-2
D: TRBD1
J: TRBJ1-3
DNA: TGTGCCAGCAGCTTAACAGGGGGCACTGGAAACACCATATATTTT
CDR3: CASSLTGGTGNTIYF

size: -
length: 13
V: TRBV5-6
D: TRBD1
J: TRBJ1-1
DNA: TGTGCCAGCAGCGGGACAGTGAACACTGAAGCTTTCTTT
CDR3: CASSGTVNTEAFF

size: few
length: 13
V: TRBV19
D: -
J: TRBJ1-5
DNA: TGTGCCAGTGACGACTATCCTAATCAGCCCCAGCATTTT
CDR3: CASDDYPNQPQHF

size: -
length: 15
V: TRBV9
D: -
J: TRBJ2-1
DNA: TGTGCCAGCAGCGTAGGGCTAGCGAGTGGTGGTGAGCAGTTCTTC
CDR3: CASSVGLASGGEQFF

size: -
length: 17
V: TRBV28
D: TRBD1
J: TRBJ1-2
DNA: TGTGCCAGCAGTTCTCCCCTAGGACAGGCCCAAGACTATGGCTACACCTTC
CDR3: CASSSPLGQAQDYGYTF

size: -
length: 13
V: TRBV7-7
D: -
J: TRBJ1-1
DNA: TGTGCCAGCAGCTTCTCCTCGAACACTGAAGCTTTCTTT
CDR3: CASSFSSNTEAFF

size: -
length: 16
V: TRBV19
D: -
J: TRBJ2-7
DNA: TGTGCCAGTAGTATGGTATGGAGGCAGGGGAACCACGAGCAGTACTTC
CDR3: CASSMVWRQGNHEQYF

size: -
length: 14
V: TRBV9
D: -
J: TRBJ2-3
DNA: TGTGCCAGCAGCGTAGTCGAAGCGGCAGATACGCAGTATTTT
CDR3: CASSVVEAADTQYF

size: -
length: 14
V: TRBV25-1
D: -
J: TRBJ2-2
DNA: TGTGCCAGCAGGGGGGACATCCACACCGGGGAGCTGTTTTTT
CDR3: CASRGDIHTGELFF

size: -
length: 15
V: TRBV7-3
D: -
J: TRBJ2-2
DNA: TGTGCCAGCAGCTTAACGTGGGCAGGGACCGGGGAGCTGTTTTTT
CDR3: CASSLTWAGTGELFF